This T cell receptor (beta chain) was recorded in a study of blood T cell repertoires in COVID-19. Across the study: Researchers got acute and convalescent COVID-19 samples from the United States, Italy and Spain. PBMCs, B-cell-depleted T cells, or T cells were the source of the cDNA or gDNA that made up the material.

Sequencing was performed with immunoSEQ multiplex PCR; in TCRdb, only in-frame clones are kept and a portion is missing. The sample includes hundreds of thousands of clones, 85% to 90% of them seen just once. The CDR3 spans 15 residues. The germline V gene encodes CDR1 MNHNY and CDR2 SVGAGI (reference sequence). V was cut by 4 bases and J by 10 bases, with 19 bases left in between. The age range of participants was about 18 to 100 years, with residence in roughly 25 US areas. Cohorts were determined from participant-reported clinical history. The chain employs TRBV6-6 and TRBJ2-2, with D possibly being TRBD2 (7 bases). This TCR was sampled from a man aged 50 to 60 who had been exposed to COVID-19. Source material: PBMCs or T cells enriched from blood (not recorded which). As DNA, the CDR3 is TGTGCCAGCAGTTTCACTCGGGGGGCCGGTGAGGAGCTGTTTTTT. It encodes CASSFTRGAGEELFF.